Following are 22 T cell receptor beta chains from one sample sequenced in a study of T cell responses to AZD1222 COVID-19 vaccine. The repertoire was sequenced with immunoSEQ multiplex PCR; TCRdb's copy has only in-frame clones and lacks some. This table holds around 50,000 clones, roughly four fifths found once. Sequencing used peripheral blood, obtained on day 0 of AZD1222 vaccination. The source is an adult in good health.

J is TRBJ2-7 and V is TRBV5-4, with 8 bases identical to TRBD1. The germline V gene has CDR1 SGHNT and CDR2 YYREEE (reference sequence). The ends lost 2 bases at V and 3 bases at J; junction bases unmatched: 7. CDR3 size: 15 residues. CDR3: CASSLRGQGGYEQYF. CDR3 coding DNA: TGTGCCAGCAGCTTACGAGGACAGGGAGGCTACGAGCAGTACTTC.

The rearrangement joins TRBV19 to TRBJ2-3; perhaps TRBD2 as D (5 bases). The germline V and J ends were trimmed by 3 bases and 4 bases, with 17 bases remaining between them. The CDR3 sequence is 16 residues long. Germline loops: CDR1 LNHDA, CDR2 SQIVND (reference sequence). The CDR3 is CASSIYHPRGPDTQYF. CDR3 bases: TGTGCCAGTAGTATCTACCATCCCCGGGGTCCAGATACGCAGTATTTT.

The V call is TRBV3-1 (or the pseudogene TRBV3-2), the J call TRBJ1-2, with 7 bases aligning to TRBD1. After removal of 2 bases from V and 7 bases from J, the junction contained 7 bases not matched to a gene. The CDR3 totals 14 residues. Germline values: CDR1 LGHDT, CDR2 YNNKEL (reference sequence). The CDR3 sequence is CASSQKAGGGGYTF. DNA for the CDR3: TGTGCCAGCAGCCAAAAGGCAGGGGGGGGTGGCTACACCTTC.

This clone is a singleton in its sample. The V call is TRBV5-4, the J call TRBJ2-3, with 7 bases identical to TRBD2. Trimming took 4 bases from V and 0 from J; bases not matched to a gene: 5. Germline V CDR1 and CDR2: SGHNT, YYREEE (reference sequence). The CDR3 length is 15 residues. The CDR3 sequence is CASSRSGASTDTQYF. The CDR3 bases are TGTGCCAGCAGCCGAAGCGGGGCCAGCACAGATACGCAGTATTTT.

The rearrangement joins TRBV5-1 to TRBJ1-5; D perhaps matches TRBD1 (5 bases). V lost 7 bases and J lost 7, with 15 bases in between. Germline V gene data show CDR1 as SGHRS and CDR2 as YFSETQ. This CDR3 has 13 amino acids. The CDR3 DNA reads TGCGCCAGCTCTACGGGGCCGGAGCAGCCCCAGCATTTT. Protein sequence: CASSTGPEQPQHF.

The rearrangement uses TRBV2 and TRBJ1-5, with D perhaps TRBD1 (5 bases). CDR3 length equals 14 residues. The V gene lost 8 bases and the J gene lost 3 bases, with 14 bases spanning the gap. The germline V gene has CDR1 SNHLY and CDR2 FYNNEI. The CDR3 region has the DNA TGTGCCAGCTCCTCAGGGTTGACCAATCAGCCCCAGCATTTT. It encodes CASSSGLTNQPQHF.

V gene TRBV27 combines with J gene TRBJ2-6, with 8 bases matching TRBD2. The germline V gene has CDR1 MNHEY and CDR2 SMNVEV (reference sequence). V was pared by 5 bases and J by 0 bases, with 21 bases of the junction left unmatched. This CDR3 is 22 amino acids long. The CDR3 region is CASSPIPPTQRGLSSGANVLTF. The CDR3 coding sequence is TGTGCCAGCAGTCCGATACCCCCTACGCAGCGGGGGCTATCCTCTGGGGCCAACGTCCTGACTTTC.

The chain carries TRBV29-1 and TRBJ2-7; no definite D call. This CDR3 comprises 11 residues. Germline CDR1 and CDR2: SQVTM and ANQGSEA. With 6 bases removed from V and 6 bases from J, the gap between germline ends came to 12 bases. CDR3: CSVSLPGEQYF. The CDR3 DNA follows: TGCAGCGTGTCCCTCCCCGGCGAGCAGTACTTC.

The V gene is TRBV4-2, the J gene TRBJ2-2; no reliable D call. V lost 0 bases and J lost 5, with 7 bases in between. This CDR3 is 14 amino acids long. CDR1 is LGHNA, CDR2 YNFKEQ, per germline. The CDR3 DNA reads TGTGCCAGCAGCCAAGAAGCCCGAACCGGGGAGCTGTTTTTT. This sequence encodes CASSQEARTGELFF.

The chain combines TRBV4-1 with TRBJ1-4; 7 bases agree with TRBD1. CDR3 length equals 15 residues. Germline CDR1 is MGHRA and CDR2 is YSYEKL. The trim removed 0 bases at V and 8 bases at J, leaving 6 bases unmatched. CDR3 DNA: TGCGCCAGCAGCCAAGATCGCAGGGGGGAGGAAAAACTGTTTTTT. Protein sequence: CASSQDRRGEEKLFF.

The chain recombines TRBV19 with TRBJ2-3; TRBD2 matches 8 bases. The CDR3 is 16 residues long. In germline, CDR1 is LNHDA, CDR2 SQIVND (reference sequence). Trimming cost V 3 bases and J 3 bases; bases outside gene matches: 8. The CDR3 sequence: CASSILGGGKTDTQYF. In DNA form, the CDR3 reads TGTGCCAGTAGTATTCTTGGCGGGGGGAAGACAGATACGCAGTATTTT.

The chain carries TRBV10-2 and TRBJ1-1, with D possibly matching TRBD1 (6 bases). Germline V gene data show CDR1 as WSHSY and CDR2 as SAAADI. Trimming cost V 3 bases and J 4 bases, with 9 bases left between them. CDR3 size: 13 residues. The CDR3 coding sequence is TGCGCCAGCAGTGACAGGGGTGTCACTGAAGCTTTCTTT. This codes for CASSDRGVTEAFF.

The chain joins TRBV9 to TRBJ2-2; no clear D gene. Germline assignment: CDR1 SGDLS and CDR2 YYNGEE. V shed 3 bases and J shed 4 bases, with 13 bases lying between them. This CDR3 spans 15 amino acids. In nucleotides, the CDR3 is TGTGCCAGCAGCGCCCAGGTTATTGGCACCGGGGAGCTGTTTTTT. This translates into CASSAQVIGTGELFF.

This clone was picked up a small number of times. The V and J genes are TRBV28 and TRBJ1-5, with D possibly being TRBD1 (5 bases). Per the germline V gene, CDR1 is MDHEN and CDR2 is SYDVKM. The CDR3 extends over 14 amino acids. Deletions cut 5 bases from V and 2 bases from J, with 10 bases between. The CDR3 DNA follows: TGTGCCAGCAGTGGGGACTCGGGCAATCAGCCCCAGCATTTT. It specifies CASSGDSGNQPQHF.

Only one count was recorded for this clone. The chain couples TRBV6-1 to TRBJ1-1; D uncertain. CDR1 is MNHNS and CDR2 is SASEGT in the germline V gene. V gave up 3 bases and J gave up 1 base, with 9 bases separating them. This CDR3 is built from 14 residues. CDR3 bases: TGTGCCAGCAGTGAGGTCAGGTCGAACACTGAAGCTTTCTTT. Translating gives CASSEVRSNTEAFF.

The CDR3 reads CASSSSFGGGDTQYF. CDR3 bases: TGCGCCAGCAGTTCTAGCTTTGGAGGGGGAGATACGCAGTATTTT. The V and J genes are TRBV5-1 and TRBJ2-3, with D perhaps TRBD1 or TRBD2 (6 bases each). Between the trimmed V and J ends, which lost 5 bases and 5 bases, there was a span of 18 bases. Germline V lookup: CDR1 SGHRS, CDR2 YFSETQ. This CDR3 has 15 residues.

The chain uses TRBV19 and TRBJ1-1; 10 nucleotides align to TRBD1. Germline values: CDR1 LNHDA, CDR2 SQIVND (reference sequence). V shed 3 bases and J 0 bases; nucleotides not matched to a gene: 1. This CDR3 spans 15 amino acids. The CDR3 nucleotides read TGTGCCAGTAGTATGGGACAGGGGATGAACACTGAAGCTTTCTTT. It translates to CASSMGQGMNTEAFF.

This chain connects TRBV6-5 to TRBJ2-1; 9 bases map to TRBD2. In germline, CDR1 is MNHEY, CDR2 SVGAGI. V lost 8 bases, J lost 4 bases, and 3 bases stayed unmatched. The CDR3 runs to 13 residues. CDR3 residues: CASLAGGYNEQFF. Written as DNA, the CDR3 is TGTGCCAGCCTCGCGGGGGGGTACAATGAGCAGTTCTTC.

The genes are TRBV11-1 and TRBJ1-4, with D possibly matching TRBD1 (5 bases). The germline CDR1 and CDR2 sequences are SGHAT and FQDESV (reference sequence). With 5 bases removed from V and 7 bases from J, the gap between germline ends came to 8 bases. The CDR3 consists of 12 residues. Here the CDR3 reads CASSGTPEKLFF. CDR3 nucleotides: TGTGCCAGCAGCGGGACTCCTGAAAAACTGTTTTTT.

The J gene is TRBJ2-2, the V gene TRBV6-4, with TRBD2 matching 9 bases. The CDR3 length is 16 residues. The germline V gene has CDR1 MRHNA and CDR2 SNTAGT. Trimming removed 3 bases from V and 0 bases from J; junction bases left unmatched: 2. The CDR3 DNA sequence: TGTGCCAGCAGTGAGGCTAGCGGGACGAACACCGGGGAGCTGTTTTTT. It translates to CASSEASGTNTGELFF.

V gene TRBV5-4 combines with J gene TRBJ2-1; no clear D. From germline, CDR1 is SGHNT and CDR2 YYREEE (reference sequence). The CDR3 is 15 residues long. Trimming pared 0 bases from V and 4 bases from J, leaving 11 bases between. This CDR3 reads CASSLEAELYNEQFF. DNA of the CDR3: TGTGCCAGCAGCTTGGAAGCCGAACTTTACAATGAGCAGTTCTTC.

The rearrangement links TRBV11-2 to TRBJ2-1; the D is unclear. The germline gives CDR1 SGHAT, CDR2 FQNNGV. The CDR3 spans 15 residues. Between the trimmed V and J ends, which lost 5 bases and 4 bases, there was a span of 15 bases. CDR3 DNA: TGTGCCAGCAGCCCCACCCGAGCCCCATACAATGAGCAGTTCTTC. The encoded protein is CASSPTRAPYNEQFF.